One sample yielded the 10 T cell receptor beta chains listed below, sequenced in a study of CD8 T cells in Susac syndrome. RNA in amounts of roughly 0.5 to 1 ug was reverse transcribed with random hexamers. MiXCR, run by TCRdb on the immunoSEQ multiplex PCR reads, gives a single entry per CDR3 protein. The table has about 76,000 distinct CDR3 sequences, about 91% seen once. Specimen: CD8+ T cells from PBMCs. Receptors were obtained from a human donor with multiple sclerosis.

The CDR3 sequence is CSVWDTLNTEAFF. The CDR3 region has the DNA TGCAGCGTGTGGGACACTTTGAACACTGAAGCTTTCTTT. V gene TRBV29-1 combines with J gene TRBJ1-1, with TRBD1 as a possible D gene (6 bases). Trimming shortened V by 6 bases and J by 0 bases, and 11 bases separated the two germline ends. The germline V gene encodes CDR1 SQVTM and CDR2 ANQGSEA. This CDR3 contains 13 residues.

This sequence joins TRBV5-4 and TRBJ2-1; TRBD2 might be the D (6 bases). Germline V gene data show CDR1 as SGHNT and CDR2 as YYREEE (reference sequence). V was shortened by 3 bases and J by 4 bases, with 8 bases between the two germline ends. This CDR3 comprises 13 residues. The CDR3 DNA sequence: TGTGCCAGCAGCTCGGACTATTACAATGAGCAGTTCTTC. It translates to CASSSDYYNEQFF.

This chain joins TRBV7-2 and TRBJ2-7, with D possibly being TRBD2 (5 bases). Germline V gives CDR1 SGHTA, CDR2 FQGNSA. The V and J ends lost 1 base and 3 bases respectively, with 22 bases between them. The CDR3 runs to 18 residues. Here the CDR3 reads CASSLGRSGRQLYYEQYF. The CDR3 DNA follows: TGTGCCAGCAGCTTAGGGAGGAGTGGGAGACAACTCTACTACGAGCAGTACTTC.

This clonotype has more than one count but fewer than ten. The rearrangement joins TRBV6-1 to TRBJ2-5, with D perhaps TRBD2 (7 bases). The V end lost 5 bases, the J end lost 0 bases, and 19 bases lay between the germline ends. The CDR3 runs 17 residues. The germline gives CDR1 MNHNS, CDR2 SASEGT. CDR3 in DNA: TGTGCCAGCAGTAGTGGACAGCGGGACGCCTACCAAGAGACCCAGTACTTC. It yields the protein CASSSGQRDAYQETQYF.

The chain joins TRBV5-4 to TRBJ2-7; tentatively, D is TRBD1 (7 bases). The CDR3 loop spans 15 amino acids. Germline values: CDR1 SGHNT, CDR2 YYREEE (reference sequence). Trimming removed 4 bases from V and 6 bases from J, with 20 bases in between. The CDR3 coding sequence is TGTGCCAGCAGCGGGGGGACAGCCCCGCTAGGCGAGCAGTACTTC. This translates into CASSGGTAPLGEQYF.

The chain joins TRBV2 to TRBJ2-5, with D tentatively TRBD1 (6 bases). The CDR3 spans 13 residues. Germline loops: CDR1 SNHLY, CDR2 FYNNEI. V lost 7 bases, J lost 1 base, and 10 bases lay in between. CDR3 region: CASNPDSQETQYF. As DNA, the CDR3 is TGTGCCAGCAATCCGGACAGCCAAGAGACCCAGTACTTC.

This chain uses TRBV11-2 with TRBJ1-6; 10 positions match TRBD1. CDR1 and CDR2 from the germline V gene are SGHAT and FQNNGV. The V and J ends lost 0 bases and 6 bases, in that order; junction bases with no gene match: 8. The CDR3 spans 18 residues. The CDR3 region is CASSLDRSRDRGNSPLHF. In nucleotides, the CDR3 is TGTGCCAGCAGCTTAGACCGGAGCCGGGACAGGGGTAATTCACCCCTCCACTTT.

The chain recombines TRBV19 with TRBJ2-1; 10 nucleotides match TRBD2. CDR1 and CDR2 (germline): LNHDA, SQIVND (reference sequence). This CDR3 contains 17 residues. The J segment lost 1 base and the V segment lost 5 bases, leaving 8 bases of the junction unmatched. The CDR3 region has the DNA TGTGCCAGTAGTTCCTCTAGCGGGAGTATTTCCTACAATGAGCAGTTCTTC. As protein: CASSSSSGSISYNEQFF.

DNA of the CDR3: TGTGCCAGCAGCTTCCGAGGAACAGGGACCTACAATGAGCAGTTCTTC. Protein: CASSFRGTGTYNEQFF. The chain combines TRBV7-6 with TRBJ2-1, with a possible D match to TRBD1 (6 bases). Trimming shortened V by 3 bases and J by 2 bases, and 14 bases separated the two germline ends. CDR3 length equals 16 residues. Per the germline V gene, CDR1 is SGHVS and CDR2 is FNYEAQ.

This sequence joins TRBV20-1 and TRBJ2-2; 7 bases agree with TRBD2. The CDR3 is 15 residues long. V lost 0 bases to trimming and J lost 5 bases; unmatched junction nucleotides: 6. The V gene's germline CDR1 is DFQATT and CDR2 SNEGSKA (reference sequence). DNA for the CDR3: TGCAGTGCTAGAGATCAAGCGGGGAGGACCGGGGAGCTGTTTTTT. Amino acid sequence: CSARDQAGRTGELFF.